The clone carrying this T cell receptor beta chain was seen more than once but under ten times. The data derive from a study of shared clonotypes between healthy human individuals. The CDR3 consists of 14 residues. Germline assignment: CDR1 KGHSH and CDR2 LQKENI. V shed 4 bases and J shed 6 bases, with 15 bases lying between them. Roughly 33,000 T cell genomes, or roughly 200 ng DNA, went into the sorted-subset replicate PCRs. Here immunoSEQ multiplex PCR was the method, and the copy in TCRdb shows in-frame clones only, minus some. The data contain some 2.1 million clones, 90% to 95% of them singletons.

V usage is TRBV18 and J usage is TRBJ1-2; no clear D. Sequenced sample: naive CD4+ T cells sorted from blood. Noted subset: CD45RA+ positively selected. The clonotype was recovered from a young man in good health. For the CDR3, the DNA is TGTGCCAGCTCACGTAGCAGGTTGGAAGATGGCTACACCTTC. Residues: CASSRSRLEDGYTF.